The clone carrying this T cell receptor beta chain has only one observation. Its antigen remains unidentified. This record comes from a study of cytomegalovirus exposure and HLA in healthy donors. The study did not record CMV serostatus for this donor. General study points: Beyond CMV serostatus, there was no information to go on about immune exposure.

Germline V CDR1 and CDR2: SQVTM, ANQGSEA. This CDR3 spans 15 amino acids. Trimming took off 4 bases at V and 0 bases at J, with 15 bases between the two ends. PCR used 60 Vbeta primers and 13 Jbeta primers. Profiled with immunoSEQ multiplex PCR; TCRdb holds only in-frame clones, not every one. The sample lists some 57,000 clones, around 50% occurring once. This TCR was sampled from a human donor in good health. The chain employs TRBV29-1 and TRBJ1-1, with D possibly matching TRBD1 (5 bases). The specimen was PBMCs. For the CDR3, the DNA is TGCAGCGTTGGCGTGACAGCCGTGGTGAACACTGAAGCTTTCTTT. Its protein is CSVGVTAVVNTEAFF.